A selection of T cell receptor beta chains follows, all from one sample in a study of blood T cells in healthy people across ages. TCRdb used MiXCR to reprocess the 5' RACE reads, holding one entry per CDR3 protein. This table has approximately 900,000 distinct CDR3 sequences, around 29% appearing once. Separately, the same data were catalogued under a study of T cells of mothers and their children.

The sample was blood. The receptors were sampled from a middle-aged woman in good health. CDR3s include the opening cysteine and the closing phenylalanine or tryptophan. Each record gives: clone size, D gene, V gene, J gene, CDR3 protein, CDR3 DNA. The D gene is left open where the match is weak. The size field is filled for only some rows; it gives once, few, many or a size class.

few	NA	TRBV27	TRBJ1-6	CASSILLGYSPLHF	TGTGCCAGCAGCATACTCTTGGGGTATTCACCCCTCCACTTT
few	TRBD1	TRBV20-1	TRBJ2-7	CSARDWGQGYEQYF	TGCAGTGCTAGAGATTGGGGACAGGGCTACGAGCAGTACTTC
many	TRBD1	TRBV24-1	TRBJ2-1	CATSDPGTGSYNEQFF	TGTGCCACCAGTGACCCCGGGACAGGCTCCTACAATGAGCAGTTCTTC
few	TRBD1	TRBV19	TRBJ1-6	CASRPGQGYTSPLHF	TGTGCCAGTAGACCCGGACAGGGGTACACATCACCCCTCCACTTT
NA	TRBD2	TRBV7-2	TRBJ2-7	CASNRLGGASYEQYF	TGTGCCAGCAACCGGCTCGGGGGGGCCTCCTACGAGCAGTACTTC
NA	NA	TRBV14	TRBJ2-7	CASSQDLGLSYYNEQYF	TGTGCCAGCAGCCAAGATTTGGGGCTATCTTACTACAATGAGCAGTACTTC
NA	TRBD1	TRBV20-1	TRBJ1-6	CSTTGQGPSPLHF	TGCAGTACTACCGGACAGGGACCCTCACCCCTCCACTTT
NA	NA	TRBV7-9	TRBJ2-1	CASSLGQVETQFF	TGTGCCAGCAGCTTAGGCCAGGTGGAGACCCAGTTCTTC
NA	TRBD1	TRBV12-3/TRBV12-4	TRBJ2-7	CASSSRDRVSYKQYF	TGTGCCAGCAGTTCCCGGGACAGGGTTTCCTACAAGCAGTACTTC
many	NA	TRBV28	TRBJ2-4	CASSFPGAKNIQYF	TGTGCCAGCAGTTTTCCGGGGGCCAAAAACATTCAGTACTTC
NA	NA	TRBV9	TRBJ1-2	CASSLGAVGYGYTF	TGTGCCAGCAGCTTAGGGGCAGTCGGCTATGGCTACACCTTC
NA	TRBD1	TRBV28	TRBJ1-1	CASSSGQLEAFF	TGTGCCAGCAGTTCGGGACAGCTTGAAGCTTTCTTT
many	NA	TRBV5-1	TRBJ2-6	CASSTLVSGANVLTF	TGCGCCAGCAGCACCTTAGTTTCTGGGGCCAACGTCCTGACTTTC
many	NA	TRBV6-5	TRBJ2-1	CASTYGAGNNEQFF	TGTGCCAGCACCTACGGGGCAGGGAACAATGAGCAGTTCTTC
NA	TRBD1	TRBV11-2	TRBJ2-2	CASSLRGQGEPSTGELFF	TGTGCCAGCAGCCTCCGTGGGCAGGGGGAGCCGAGCACCGGGGAGCTGTTTTTT
many	TRBD2	TRBV29-1	TRBJ2-1	CSVEGSGGVLGNEQFF	TGCAGCGTTGAGGGAAGCGGGGGGGTCCTTGGCAATGAGCAGTTCTTC
NA	TRBD1	TRBV7-2	TRBJ2-5	CASSEDRAYYNEQYF	TGTGCCAGCAGCGAGGACAGGGCCTACTACAATGAGCAGTACTTC
many	NA	TRBV20-1	TRBJ2-7	CSATWQADYEQYF	TGCAGTGCTACTTGGCAAGCGGACTACGAGCAGTACTTC
NA	TRBD1	TRBV28	TRBJ2-7	CASRVGQGFSYEQYF	TGTGCCAGCAGAGTCGGACAGGGGTTTTCCTACGAGCAGTACTTC
few	TRBD1	TRBV5-1	TRBJ1-1	CASSLTGGAITEAFF	TGCGCCAGCAGCTTGACAGGGGGCGCGATCACTGAAGCTTTCTTT
NA	TRBD1	TRBV5-1	TRBJ2-2	CASSRTLTGGNTGELFF	TGCGCCAGCAGCCGGACTTTAACAGGGGGAAACACCGGGGAGCTGTTTTTT
few	NA	TRBV28	TRBJ2-4	CASSSFGSGKAKNIQYF	TGTGCCAGCAGCTCATTTGGATCGGGTAAAGCCAAAAACATTCAGTACTTC
few	NA	TRBV15	TRBJ2-1	CATSRFEDEQFF	TGTGCCACCAGCAGGTTCGAGGATGAGCAGTTCTTC
many	NA	TRBV20-1	TRBJ2-7	CSARVATQITYEQYF	TGCAGTGCTAGGGTGGCCACGCAGATCACCTACGAGCAGTACTTC
NA	NA	TRBV7-2	TRBJ2-7	CVSSSAWRFDEQYF	TGTGTCAGCAGCTCAGCCTGGAGGTTCGACGAGCAGTACTTC
NA	TRBD1	TRBV5-1	TRBJ1-2	CASSLATAGTGVDGYTF	TGCGCCAGCAGCTTAGCGACAGCCGGGACAGGGGTAGATGGCTACACCTTC
few	TRBD2	TRBV20-1	TRBJ2-3	CSAPTSGASTDTQYF	TGCAGTGCTCCGACTAGCGGAGCTAGCACAGATACGCAGTATTTT
many	NA	TRBV29-1	TRBJ2-5	CSVEGGRRETQYF	TGCAGCGTTGAAGGGGGGCGCAGGGAGACCCAGTACTTC
NA	NA	TRBV4-3	TRBJ2-7	CASSQDTGAVGPYEQYF	TGCGCCAGCAGCCAAGATACCGGGGCGGTAGGACCCTACGAGCAGTACTTC
NA	NA	TRBV2	TRBJ1-5	CASSEMGLLAPNQPQHF	TGTGCCAGCAGTGAAATGGGTCTCCTAGCACCCAATCAGCCCCAGCATTTT
NA	NA	TRBV7-9	TRBJ1-5	CASSPAGGSSNQPQHF	TGTGCCAGCAGCCCCGCCGGGGGGTCTAGCAATCAGCCCCAGCATTTT
few	TRBD1	TRBV7-9	TRBJ2-5	CASSADRGTETQYF	TGTGCCAGCAGCGCCGACAGGGGGACAGAGACCCAGTACTTC
NA	TRBD1	TRBV28	TRBJ2-1	CASSLTGLGGNEQFF	TGTGCCAGCAGTTTGACAGGGTTAGGGGGCAATGAGCAGTTCTTC
NA	NA	TRBV28	TRBJ1-5	CASSLMHQPQHF	TGTGCCAGCAGTTTAATGCATCAGCCCCAGCATTTT
once	TRBD1	TRBV5-1	TRBJ1-1	CASSTGRQDRGRGGAEAFF	TGCGCCAGCAGCACCGGGCGGCAGGACAGGGGGAGAGGGGGCGCTGAAGCTTTCTTT
many	TRBD2	TRBV11-2	TRBJ2-7	CASSLQRGPTAEQYF	TGTGCCAGCAGCCTTCAGCGGGGGCCGACCGCCGAGCAGTACTTC
few	NA	TRBV6-1	TRBJ2-1	CASKGANYNEQFF	TGTGCCAGCAAAGGGGCAAACTACAATGAGCAGTTCTTC
many	NA	TRBV2	TRBJ2-7	CASRDNGYEQYF	TGTGCCAGCAGGGACAACGGCTACGAGCAGTACTTC
many	NA	TRBV4-3	TRBJ2-1	CASSQGGLPNINEQFF	TGCGCCAGCAGCCAAGGTGGCCTCCCAAATATCAATGAGCAGTTCTTC
few	NA	TRBV6-2/TRBV6-3	TRBJ2-1	CASRWTGTFSYNEQFF	TGTGCCAGCAGATGGACGGGGACTTTCTCCTACAATGAGCAGTTCTTC
few	TRBD2	TRBV7-8	TRBJ2-2	CASSLSGGQNTGELFF	TGTGCCAGCAGCTTATCGGGGGGGCAAAACACCGGGGAGCTGTTTTTT
NA	TRBD1	TRBV18	TRBJ2-7	CASSPPTSTGKEDEQYF	TGTGCCAGCTCACCACCTACGTCGACAGGGAAAGAGGACGAGCAGTACTTC
NA	NA	TRBV4-1	TRBJ1-1	CAAGTEGIVGTEAFF	TGCGCCGCCGGGACCGAAGGCATCGTCGGCACTGAAGCTTTCTTT
NA	TRBD1	TRBV15	TRBJ2-1	CATSTPGQGYNEQFF	TGTGCCACCAGCACACCGGGACAGGGCTACAATGAGCAGTTCTTC
many	NA	TRBV28	TRBJ2-7	CASSSVWAGSYEQYF	TGTGCCAGCAGTTCTGTCTGGGCAGGGTCCTACGAGCAGTACTTC
NA	NA	TRBV9	TRBJ1-5	CASGGGNNQPQHF	TGTGCCAGCGGGGGGGGGAACAATCAGCCCCAGCATTTT
NA	NA	TRBV5-1	TRBJ1-4	CASSLNPRETNEKLFF	TGCGCCAGCAGCTTAAACCCCCGGGAAACTAATGAAAAACTGTTTTTT
NA	NA	TRBV6-5	TRBJ2-7	CASGSAASYEQCF	TGTGCCAGCGGCTCAGCAGCCTCCTACGAGCAGTGCTTC
few	NA	TRBV6-1	TRBJ1-1	CTSSETTFTEAFF	TGTACCAGCAGTGAAACCACCTTTACTGAAGCTTTCTTT
NA	TRBD1	TRBV4-2	TRBJ1-2	CASSQFSRDRGYGYTF	TGTGCCAGCAGCCAATTTAGCCGGGACAGGGGATATGGCTACACCTTC
many	TRBD1	TRBV7-2	TRBJ2-7	CASSSGTGYEQYF	TGTGCCAGCAGCTCGGGGACAGGGTACGAGCAGTACTTC
NA	TRBD1	TRBV6-5	TRBJ1-2	CASSYRTGENGYTF	TGTGCCAGCAGTTACCGTACAGGGGAGAATGGCTACACCTTC
few	TRBD2	TRBV24-1	TRBJ2-5	CATSDPVQRGVDQETQYF	TGTGCCACCAGTGACCCGGTGCAGCGGGGGGTAGACCAAGAGACCCAGTACTTC
NA	TRBD2	TRBV4-3	TRBJ2-1	CASSTRLAGGYNEQFF	TGCGCCAGCAGCACCCGACTAGCGGGGGGGTACAATGAGCAGTTCTTC
many	NA	TRBV12-3/TRBV12-4	TRBJ1-1	CASSSRGGAGTEAFF	TGTGCCAGCAGTTCAAGGGGGGGCGCGGGCACTGAAGCTTTCTTT
NA	TRBD1	TRBV5-1	TRBJ1-5	CASSLGTGEHQPQHF	TGCGCCAGCAGCTTGGGGACAGGGGAACATCAGCCCCAGCATTTT
NA	NA	TRBV27	TRBJ1-2	CAAGSGANYGYTF	TGTGCCGCGGGGTCAGGAGCTAACTATGGCTACACCTTC
few	NA	TRBV3-1	TRBJ1-5	CASSQDPRGEPQHF	TGTGCCAGCAGCCAAGATCCCCGTGGGGAGCCCCAGCATTTT
many	NA	TRBV27	TRBJ1-2	CASGSWNGEAGYTF	TGTGCCAGCGGAAGCTGGAACGGGGAGGCTGGCTACACCTTC
NA	NA	TRBV20-1	TRBJ2-7	CSARDCGLSSREQYF	TGCAGTGCTAGAGATTGTGGACTATCTTCACGCGAGCAGTACTTC